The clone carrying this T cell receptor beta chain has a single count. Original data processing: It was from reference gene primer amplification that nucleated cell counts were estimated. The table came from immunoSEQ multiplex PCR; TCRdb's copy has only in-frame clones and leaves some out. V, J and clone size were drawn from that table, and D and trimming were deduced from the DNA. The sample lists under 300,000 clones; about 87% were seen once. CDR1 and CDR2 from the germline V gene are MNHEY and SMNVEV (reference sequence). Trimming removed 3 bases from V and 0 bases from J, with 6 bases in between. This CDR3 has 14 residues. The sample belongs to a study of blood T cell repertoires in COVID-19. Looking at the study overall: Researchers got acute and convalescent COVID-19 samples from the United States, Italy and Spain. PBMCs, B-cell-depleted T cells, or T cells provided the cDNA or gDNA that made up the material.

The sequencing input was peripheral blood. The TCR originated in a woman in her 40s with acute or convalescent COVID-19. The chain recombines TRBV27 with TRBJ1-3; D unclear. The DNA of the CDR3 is TGTGCCAGCAGTTTTTCTTACTCTGGAAACACCATATATTTT. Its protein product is CASSFSYSGNTIYF.